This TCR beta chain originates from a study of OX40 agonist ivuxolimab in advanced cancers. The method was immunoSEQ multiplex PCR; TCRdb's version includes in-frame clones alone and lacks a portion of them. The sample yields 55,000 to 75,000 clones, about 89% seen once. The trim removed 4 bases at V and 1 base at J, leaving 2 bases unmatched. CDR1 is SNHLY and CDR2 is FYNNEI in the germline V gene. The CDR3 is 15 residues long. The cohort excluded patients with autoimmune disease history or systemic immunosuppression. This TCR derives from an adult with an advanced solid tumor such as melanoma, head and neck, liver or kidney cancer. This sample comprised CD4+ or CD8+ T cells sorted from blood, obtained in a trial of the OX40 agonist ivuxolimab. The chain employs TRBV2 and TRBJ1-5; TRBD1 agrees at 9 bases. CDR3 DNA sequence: TGTGCCAGCAGTGGACAGGGGGGAAGCAATCAGCCCCAGCATTTT. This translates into CASSGQGGSNQPQHF.